The 29 T cell receptor beta chains given below trace back to one sample, sequenced in a study of blood T cell repertoires in COVID-19. Only in-frame clones appear in the TCRdb table, and some are missing; sequencing was by immunoSEQ multiplex PCR. The sample lists about 280,000 clones; 75% to 90% were seen once. The sample consisted of PBMCs or T cells enriched from blood (not recorded which). These receptors were obtained from a woman aged 50 to 60 who had recovered from COVID-19.

The chain has TRBV7-9 and TRBJ2-7; TRBD1 is a possible D gene (6 bases). The CDR3 is 15 amino acids. Germline assignment: CDR1 SEHNR and CDR2 FQNEAQ (reference sequence). V gave up 1 base and J gave up 2 bases, with 12 bases separating them. The CDR3 region is CASSLVQGPTYEQYF. CDR3 nucleotide sequence: TGTGCCAGCAGCTTAGTTCAGGGGCCGACCTACGAGCAGTACTTC. The full variable domain, completed using reference TRBV7-9 and TRBJ2-7, is DTGVSQNPRHKITKRGQNVTFRCDPISEHNRLYWYRQTLGQGPEFLTYFQNEAQLEKSRLLSDRFSAERPKGSFSTLEIQRTEQGDSAMYLCASSLVQGPTYEQYFGPGTRLTVT.

This sequence joins TRBV27 and TRBJ1-1, with 7 bases matching TRBD1. The trim removed 4 bases at V and 2 bases at J, leaving 7 bases unmatched. This CDR3 is built from 15 residues. Germline loops: CDR1 MNHEY, CDR2 SMNVEV (reference sequence). In nucleotides, the CDR3 is TGTGCCAGCAGTTCTACCGGGACAGCAAACACTGAAGCTTTCTTT. It specifies CASSSTGTANTEAFF.

The gene calls are TRBV6-5 and TRBJ2-7, with 7 bases matching TRBD1. Germline lookup yields CDR1 MNHEY and CDR2 SVGAGI. There are 15 residues in the CDR3. The ends lost 6 bases at V and 6 bases at J; junction bases unmatched: 14. The DNA of the CDR3 is TGTGCCAGCAGCCTGCGGAACAGGGGCTCAGGCGAGCAGTACTTC. It encodes CASSLRNRGSGEQYF.

V is TRBV5-4 and J is TRBJ2-7; 7 bases line up with TRBD2. The length of the CDR3 is 14 residues. The V and J ends lost 4 bases and 4 bases, in that order; junction bases with no gene match: 8. Looked up from germline, CDR1 is SGHNT and CDR2 is YYREEE (reference sequence). The CDR3 loop reads CASSPWTRVYEQYF. DNA for the CDR3: TGTGCCAGCAGCCCGTGGACTAGAGTTTACGAGCAGTACTTC.

The gene calls are TRBV5-1 and TRBJ2-7; 7 nucleotides line up with TRBD1. Germline V CDR1 and CDR2: SGHRS, YFSETQ. This CDR3 contains 13 residues. V shed 5 bases and J 4 bases; nucleotides not matched to a gene: 6. The CDR3 loop is CASSHGRGYEQYF. In nucleotides, the CDR3 is TGCGCCAGCAGTCACGGCAGGGGGTACGAGCAGTACTTC.

V usage is TRBV5-1 and J usage is TRBJ2-1, with 8 nucleotides matching TRBD1. The V gene end was trimmed by 4 bases and the J gene end by 5 bases; junction bases not matched to a gene: 8. The CDR3 length is 15 residues. Germline loops: CDR1 SGHRS, CDR2 YFSETQ. The CDR3 bases are TGCGCCAGCAGCGAGACAGGGGAGTATAACAATGAGCAGTTCTTC. Residues: CASSETGEYNNEQFF. The full variable domain, rest sourced from reference TRBV5-1 and TRBJ2-1, is KAGVTQTPRYLIKTRGQQVTLSCSPISGHRSVSWYQQTPGQGLQFLFEYFSETQRNKGNFPGRFSGRQFSNSRSEMNVSTLELGDSALYLCASSETGEYNNEQFFGPGTRLTVL.

This clone was found a few times. This chain uses TRBV3-1 (or the pseudogene TRBV3-2) with TRBJ1-3, with D possibly matching TRBD1 (5 bases). In germline, CDR1 is LGHDT, CDR2 YNNKEL (reference sequence). The germline V and J ends were trimmed by 1 base and 9 bases, with 16 bases remaining between them. The CDR3 totals 15 residues. DNA for the CDR3: TGTGCCAGCAGCCAAGCAGGGAACCTAGTCGGCACCATATATTTT. Its protein is CASSQAGNLVGTIYF.

The rearrangement joins TRBV3-1 (or the pseudogene TRBV3-2) to TRBJ2-3, with TRBD2 identical over 8 bases. CDR3 length: 17 residues. Germline V gene sequence: CDR1 LGHDT, CDR2 YNNKEL (reference sequence). J was trimmed by 3 bases and V by 0 bases; bases with no gene match: 8. The CDR3 loop reads CASSQEGRGAPTDTQYF. DNA of the CDR3: TGTGCCAGCAGCCAAGAAGGGCGGGGGGCCCCTACAGATACGCAGTATTTT.

The genes are TRBV7-9 and TRBJ2-7; D possibly corresponds to TRBD1 (5 bases). This CDR3 has 14 amino acids. V was shortened by 5 bases and J by 3 bases, with 14 bases between the two germline ends. Germline lookup yields CDR1 SEHNR and CDR2 FQNEAQ (reference sequence). DNA for the CDR3: TGTGCCAGCAGCCCACCAGACAGATACTACGAGCAGTACTTC. This codes for CASSPPDRYYEQYF. The full variable domain, with the rest looked up from reference TRBV7-9 and TRBJ2-7, is DTGVSQNPRHKITKRGQNVTFRCDPISEHNRLYWYRQTLGQGPEFLTYFQNEAQLEKSRLLSDRFSAERPKGSFSTLEIQRTEQGDSAMYLCASSPPDRYYEQYFGPGTRLTVT.

The chain combines TRBV30 with TRBJ1-6; D remains ambiguous. The V and J ends lost 2 bases and 7 bases respectively, with 3 bases between them. In germline, CDR1 is GTSNPN, CDR2 SVGIG (reference sequence). The CDR3 sequence is 11 residues long. The CDR3 DNA reads as TGTGCCTGGAGTCTCAATTCACCCCTCCACTTT. This codes for CAWSLNSPLHF.

Remarks on this clone: This sample includes further DNA sequences coding for the same CDR3. This rearrangement joins TRBV7-2 to TRBJ1-3; D gene uncertain. The CDR3 is 14 residues long. Between the trimmed V and J ends, which lost 1 base and 2 bases, there was a span of 6 bases. The germline V gene has CDR1 SGHTA and CDR2 FQGNSA. CDR3 bases: TGTGCCAGCAGCTTAGGGGGAGCTGGAAACACCATATATTTT. Amino acid sequence: CASSLGGAGNTIYF.

The chain recombines TRBV24-1 with TRBJ1-2; D perhaps matches TRBD1 (5 bases). CDR1 and CDR2 from the germline V gene are KGHDR and SFDVKD. The V and J ends lost 3 bases and 7 bases respectively, with 17 bases between them. The CDR3 is 15 residues long. The CDR3 DNA reads as TGTGCCACCAGTGATCTCAGGGTGTGTGCTTGTGGCTACACCTTC. Residues: CATSDLRVCACGYTF.

This clone was seen only once. The chain recombines TRBV9 with TRBJ1-1, with D perhaps TRBD1 (5 bases). V was pared by 4 bases and J by 1 base, with 14 bases between. Looked up from germline, CDR1 is SGDLS and CDR2 is YYNGEE. CDR3 length: 15 amino acids. CDR3 protein: CASSSTGTQNTEAFF. For the CDR3, the DNA is TGTGCCAGCAGCTCAACCGGGACTCAGAACACTGAAGCTTTCTTT.

The genes are TRBV11-3 and TRBJ2-3; 7 nucleotides agree with TRBD2. The J segment lost 3 bases and the V segment lost 1 base, leaving 4 bases of the junction unmatched. The CDR3 runs to 15 residues. The germline CDR1 and CDR2 sequences are SGHNT and YENEEA. The CDR3 reads CASSLGLAITDTQYF. The CDR3 coding sequence is TGTGCCAGCAGCTTAGGACTAGCAATTACAGATACGCAGTATTTT.

This sequence joins TRBV6-5 and TRBJ1-2; D gene unclear. CDR3 length: 15 residues. From germline, CDR1 is MNHEY and CDR2 SVGAGI. V was pared by 5 bases and J by 2 bases, with 15 bases between. The CDR3 DNA reads as TGTGCCAGCAGTAGCCCGGTGAGGCTCAACTATGGCTACACCTTC. Protein product: CASSSPVRLNYGYTF.

The chain has TRBV2 and TRBJ1-1; no clear D. V was cut by 4 bases and J by 8 bases, with 8 bases left in between. This CDR3 has 11 amino acids. Looked up from germline, CDR1 is SNHLY and CDR2 is FYNNEI. This CDR3 reads CASSGSQEAFF. CDR3 coding DNA: TGTGCCAGCAGTGGAAGTCAGGAAGCTTTCTTT.

The rearrangement links TRBV28 to TRBJ2-2; D might be TRBD2 (7 bases). Germline CDR1 reads MDHEN; CDR2 reads SYDVKM. The CDR3 loop spans 15 amino acids. Trimming stripped 6 bases from V and 4 bases from J, with 15 bases between. The CDR3 sequence: CASRGRGAGTGELFF. The CDR3 nucleotides are TGTGCCAGCAGAGGCCGGGGGGCGGGCACCGGGGAGCTGTTTTTT.

This chain joins TRBV28 and TRBJ1-4; TRBD1 agrees at 7 bases. V trimming: 4 bases; J trimming: 8 bases; junction bases outside the gene matches: 16. The length of the CDR3 is 17 residues. Germline V gene sequence: CDR1 MDHEN, CDR2 SYDVKM. CDR3 loop: CASSSIPRGQAAEKLFF. DNA for the CDR3: TGTGCCAGCAGTTCCATACCCCGCGGACAGGCCGCAGAAAAACTGTTTTTT.

The chain's CDR3 is CASSLFGHSGFSYEQYF. The CDR3 region has the DNA TGTGCCAGCAGCTTGTTTGGTCATTCGGGTTTCTCCTACGAGCAGTACTTC. The chain has TRBV5-6 and TRBJ2-7; no clear D. The germline V gene encodes CDR1 SGHDT and CDR2 YYEEEE. The CDR3 covers 17 residues. The V gene lost 1 base and the J gene lost 0 bases, with 17 bases spanning the gap.

This clone was detected only a few times. The chain couples TRBV4-2 to TRBJ2-1, with 11 bases lining up with TRBD1. Per germline, CDR1 LGHNA and CDR2 YNFKEQ. With V trimmed by 1 base and J by 7 bases, 6 bases remained unmatched. The CDR3 runs 16 residues. The CDR3 bases are TGTGCCAGCAGCCAAGGACCGGGACAGGGGGATAATGAGCAGTTCTTC. Translation gives CASSQGPGQGDNEQFF.

This clone was seen once. V and J are TRBV6-1 and TRBJ1-6; D remains ambiguous. V dropped 1 base and J dropped 5 bases, with 3 bases sitting between them. The CDR3 has 13 residues. Looked up from germline, CDR1 is MNHNS and CDR2 is SASEGT. The CDR3 nucleotides are TGTGCCAGCAGTGAAGTCAATAATTCACCCCTCCACTTT. It is translated as CASSEVNNSPLHF.

This chain connects TRBV10-2 to TRBJ1-2, with 7 nucleotides matching TRBD1. This CDR3 spans 13 amino acids. Trimming at V came to 2 bases and at J to 4 bases, leaving 1 base not matched to a gene. Germline values: CDR1 WSHSY, CDR2 SAAADI. The CDR3 coding sequence is TGCGCCAGCAGTGAGACAGGGGCCTATGGCTACACCTTC. Its protein is CASSETGAYGYTF.

The V call is TRBV7-8, the J call TRBJ2-1, with 9 bases lining up with TRBD2. J was trimmed by 10 bases and V by 0 bases; bases with no gene match: 4. The germline V gene encodes CDR1 SGHVS and CDR2 FQNEAQ. This CDR3 contains 14 residues. The CDR3 DNA sequence: TGTGCCAGCAGCTTAGCGCGGCTAGCGGGGGAGCAGTTCTTC. It is translated as CASSLARLAGEQFF. The variable domain in full, completed from reference TRBV7-8 and TRBJ2-1, reads GAGVSQSPRYKVAKRGQDVALRCDPISGHVSLFWYQQALGQGPEFLTYFQNEAQLDKSGLPSDRFFAERPEGSVSTLKIQRTQQEDSAVYLCASSLARLAGEQFFGPGTRLTVL.

This chain links TRBV9 with TRBJ1-1; 8 positions agree with TRBD1. Germline CDR1 reads SGDLS; CDR2 reads YYNGEE. Losses at the gene ends were 0 bases for V and 0 bases for J; bases not matched to a gene: 4. This CDR3 is 16 amino acids long. The CDR3 protein is CASSVGTGGVNTEAFF. In nucleotides, the CDR3 is TGTGCCAGCAGCGTAGGTACAGGGGGTGTGAACACTGAAGCTTTCTTT. Looking up the rest from reference TRBV9 and TRBJ1-1 gives the full variable domain: DSGVTQTPKHLITATGQRVTLRCSPRSGDLSVYWYQQSLDQGLQFLIQYYNGEERAKGNILERFSAQQFPDLHSELNLSSLELGDSALYFCASSVGTGGVNTEAFFGQGTRLTVV.

This clone was seen a few times. The genes are TRBV30 and TRBJ1-2; maybe TRBD1 (6 bases). In germline, CDR1 is GTSNPN, CDR2 SVGIG (reference sequence). This CDR3 has 11 amino acids. V was shortened by 5 bases and J by 6 bases, with 10 bases between the two germline ends. The CDR3 region is CAWYTGNGYTF. CDR3 DNA: TGTGCCTGGTACACAGGGAATGGCTACACCTTC.

Note on this clone: Other DNA sequences in this sample translate to the same CDR3. V usage is TRBV3-1 (or the pseudogene TRBV3-2) and J usage is TRBJ2-2; the match to TRBD1 covers 11 bases. The J segment lost 5 bases and the V segment lost 1 base, leaving 12 bases of the junction unmatched. The CDR3 sequence is 19 residues long. Germline V lookup: CDR1 LGHDT, CDR2 YNNKEL (reference sequence). The CDR3 loop reads CASSQVWTGGAGGTGELFF. CDR3 DNA sequence: TGTGCCAGCAGCCAAGTATGGACAGGGGGCGCGGGTGGGACCGGGGAGCTGTTTTTT.

The chain has TRBV6-5 and TRBJ1-5, with D possibly TRBD1 on 5 matching bases. CDR1 MNHEY and CDR2 SVGAGI come from the germline V gene. The CDR3 consists of 13 residues. Trimming left V 2 bases short and J 5 bases short, with 7 bases between. The CDR3 DNA is TGTGCCAGCAGTTACGGCAGGGATCAGCCCCAGCATTTT. It encodes CASSYGRDQPQHF.

The CDR3 region is CSAGDQGARGYTF. Here the CDR3 DNA reads TGCAGCGCCGGCGACCAGGGGGCTCGGGGCTACACCTTC. The chain links TRBV29-1 to TRBJ1-2, with 8 bases fitting TRBD1. The length of the CDR3 is 13 residues. Germline lookup yields CDR1 SQVTM and CDR2 ANQGSEA. V shed 7 bases and J 8 bases; nucleotides not matched to a gene: 12.

The rearrangement uses TRBV5-1 and TRBJ2-1; perhaps TRBD2 as D (5 bases). Per the germline V gene, CDR1 is SGHRS and CDR2 is YFSETQ. The CDR3 length is 16 residues. V dropped 4 bases and J dropped 0 bases, with 14 bases sitting between them. The CDR3 protein is CASSNLREPSYNEQFF. The CDR3 DNA follows: TGCGCCAGCAGCAACCTCCGGGAACCCTCCTACAATGAGCAGTTCTTC.